This T cell receptor beta chain was sequenced during a study of Graves' ophthalmopathy and Graves' hyperthyroidism. Enrolled hyperthyroidism patients had a new diagnosis, a duration under 2 months, and an age of 18 to 65. What supplied the PBMCs was roughly 11 ml of fresh peripheral blood. The sample holds many counts of this clonotype. Amplified TCR beta CDR3 regions were obtained using RNA transcripts as template. After a first-round RT-PCR with HTBI primers, a second-round multiplex PCR was run. TCRdb processed the multiplex PCR reads anew with MiXCR; each CDR3 protein has one entry. Here the sample spans a few hundred thousand distinct CDR3 sequences, 21% being singletons. This CDR3 comprises 15 residues. Germline V gives CDR1 SGHRS, CDR2 YFSETQ. The trim removed 4 bases at V and 6 bases at J, leaving 8 bases unmatched.

Material: peripheral blood. The rearrangement links TRBV5-1 to TRBJ2-7; 12 nucleotides align to TRBD1. The receptor was derived from a woman aged 18-29 years with stable Graves' hyperthyroidism. CDR3 amino acids: CASSPMGQGAGEQYF. The CDR3 DNA follows: TGCGCCAGCAGCCCGATGGGACAGGGGGCTGGCGAGCAGTACTTC.